This TCR beta chain is from a study of blood T cell repertoires in COVID-19. The CDR3 loop spans 12 amino acids. Germline-derived CDR1 and CDR2 are MNHEY and SVGAGI. V lost 6 bases to trimming and J lost 7 bases, with 7 bases between them. Under the authors' procedure: Amplification from reference gene primers served as the basis for estimated nucleated cell counts. TCRdb's copy holds only in-frame clones and misses some; the assay was immunoSEQ multiplex PCR. D and trimming were read from the DNA, whereas the V and J calls and clone size are those reported in that table. Of approximately 500,000 clones listed, about 89% are singletons.

V usage is TRBV6-5 and J usage is TRBJ1-6; no reliable D call. This receptor was obtained from a woman aged 45 to 65 with COVID-19, enrolled during active disease. The sample consisted of peripheral blood. The CDR3 loop is CASRGLNSPLHF. The CDR3 DNA reads as TGTGCCAGCAGGGGCCTGAATTCACCCCTCCACTTT.